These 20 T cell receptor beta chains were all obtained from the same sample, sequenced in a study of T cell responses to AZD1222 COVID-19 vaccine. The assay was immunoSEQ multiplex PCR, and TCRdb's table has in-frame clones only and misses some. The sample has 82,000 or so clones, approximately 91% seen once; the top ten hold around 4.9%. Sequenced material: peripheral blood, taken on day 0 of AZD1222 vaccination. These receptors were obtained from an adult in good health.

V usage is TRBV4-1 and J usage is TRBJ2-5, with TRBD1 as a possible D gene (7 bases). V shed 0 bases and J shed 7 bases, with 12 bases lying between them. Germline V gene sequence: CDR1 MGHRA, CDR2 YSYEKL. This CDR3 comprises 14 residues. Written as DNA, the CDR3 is TGCGCCAGCAGCCAAGAACGACAGGGAGGGACCCAGTACTTC. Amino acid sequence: CASSQERQGGTQYF.

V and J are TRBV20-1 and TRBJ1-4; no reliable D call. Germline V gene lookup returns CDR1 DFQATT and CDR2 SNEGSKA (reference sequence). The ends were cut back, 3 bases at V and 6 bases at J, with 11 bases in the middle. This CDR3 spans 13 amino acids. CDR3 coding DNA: TGCAGTGCTAGTCGGAGTTCAGATGAAAAACTGTTTTTT. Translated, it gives CSASRSSDEKLFF.

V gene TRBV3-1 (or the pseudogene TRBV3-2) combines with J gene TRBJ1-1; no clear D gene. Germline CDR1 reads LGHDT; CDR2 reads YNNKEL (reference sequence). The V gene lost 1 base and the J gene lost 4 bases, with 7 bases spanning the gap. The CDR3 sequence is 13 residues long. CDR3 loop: CASSQGGGTEAFF. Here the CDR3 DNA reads TGTGCCAGCAGCCAAGGGGGAGGCACTGAAGCTTTCTTT.

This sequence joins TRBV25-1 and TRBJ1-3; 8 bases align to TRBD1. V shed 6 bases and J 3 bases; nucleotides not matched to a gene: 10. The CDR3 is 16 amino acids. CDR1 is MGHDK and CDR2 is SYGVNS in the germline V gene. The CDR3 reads CASSLSQGAFGNTIYF. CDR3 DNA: TGTGCCAGCAGCCTATCTCAGGGGGCATTTGGAAACACCATATATTTT.

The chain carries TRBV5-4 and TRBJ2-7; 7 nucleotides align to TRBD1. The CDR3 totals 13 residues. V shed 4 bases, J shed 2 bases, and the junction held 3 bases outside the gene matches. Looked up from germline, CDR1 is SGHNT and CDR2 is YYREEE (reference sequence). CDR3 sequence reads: CASSMDRTYEQYF. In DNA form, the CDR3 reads TGTGCCAGCAGCATGGACAGGACCTACGAGCAGTACTTC.

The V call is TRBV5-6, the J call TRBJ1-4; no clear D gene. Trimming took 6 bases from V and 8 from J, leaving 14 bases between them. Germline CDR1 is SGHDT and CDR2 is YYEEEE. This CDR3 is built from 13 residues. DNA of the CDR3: TGTGCCAGCACCACTCGGGCAAGGGAAAAACTGTTTTTT. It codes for CASTTRAREKLFF.

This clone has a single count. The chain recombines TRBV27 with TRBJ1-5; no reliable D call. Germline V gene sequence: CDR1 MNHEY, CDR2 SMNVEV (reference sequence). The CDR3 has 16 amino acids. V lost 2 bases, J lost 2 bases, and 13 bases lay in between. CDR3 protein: CASSLVSPQGNQPQHF. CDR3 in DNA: TGTGCCAGCAGTTTAGTGTCACCCCAGGGCAATCAGCCCCAGCATTTT.

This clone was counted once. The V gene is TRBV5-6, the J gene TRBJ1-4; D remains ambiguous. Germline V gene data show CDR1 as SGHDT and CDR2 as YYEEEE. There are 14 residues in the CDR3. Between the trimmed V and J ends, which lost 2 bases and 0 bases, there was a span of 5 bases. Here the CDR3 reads CASSFKATNEKLFF. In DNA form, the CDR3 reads TGTGCCAGCAGCTTCAAGGCAACTAATGAAAAACTGTTTTTT.

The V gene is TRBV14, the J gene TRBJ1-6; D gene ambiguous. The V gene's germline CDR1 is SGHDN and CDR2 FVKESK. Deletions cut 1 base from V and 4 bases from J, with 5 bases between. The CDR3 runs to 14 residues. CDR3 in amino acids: CASSQVGYNSPLHF. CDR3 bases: TGTGCCAGCAGCCAAGTAGGTTATAATTCACCCCTCCACTTT.

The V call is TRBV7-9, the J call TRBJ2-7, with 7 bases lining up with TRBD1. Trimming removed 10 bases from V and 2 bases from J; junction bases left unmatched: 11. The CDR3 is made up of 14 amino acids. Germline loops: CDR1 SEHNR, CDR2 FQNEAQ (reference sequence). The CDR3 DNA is TGTGCCACCCCGGCCCCCGGACAGGCCTACGAGCAGTACTTC. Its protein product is CATPAPGQAYEQYF.

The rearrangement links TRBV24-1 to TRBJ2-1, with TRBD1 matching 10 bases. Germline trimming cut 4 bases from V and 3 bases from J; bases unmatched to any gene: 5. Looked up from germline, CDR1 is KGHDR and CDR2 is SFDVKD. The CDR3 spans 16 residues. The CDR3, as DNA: TGTGCCACCAGTGAGTCGACAGGGGGCCTCTACAATGAGCAGTTCTTC. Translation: CATSESTGGLYNEQFF.

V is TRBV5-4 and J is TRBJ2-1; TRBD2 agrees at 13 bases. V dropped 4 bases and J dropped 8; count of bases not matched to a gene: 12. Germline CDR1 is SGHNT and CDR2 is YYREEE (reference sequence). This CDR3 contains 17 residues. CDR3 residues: CASSHKGLAGNPHEQFF. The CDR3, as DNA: TGTGCCAGCAGCCACAAGGGACTAGCGGGGAACCCCCATGAGCAGTTCTTC.

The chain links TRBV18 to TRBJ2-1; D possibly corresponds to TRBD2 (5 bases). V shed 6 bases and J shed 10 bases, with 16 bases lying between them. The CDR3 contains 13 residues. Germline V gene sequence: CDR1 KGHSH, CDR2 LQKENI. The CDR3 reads CASSSGLAREQFF. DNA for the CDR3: TGTGCCAGCTCGAGCGGACTGGCTAGGGAGCAGTTCTTC.

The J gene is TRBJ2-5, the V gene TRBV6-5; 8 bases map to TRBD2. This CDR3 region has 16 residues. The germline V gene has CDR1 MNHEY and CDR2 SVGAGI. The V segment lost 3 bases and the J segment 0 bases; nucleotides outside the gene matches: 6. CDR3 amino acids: CASSYWGGGNQETQYF. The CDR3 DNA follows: TGTGCCAGCAGTTATTGGGGCGGGGGGAACCAAGAGACCCAGTACTTC.

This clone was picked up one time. In DNA form, the CDR3 reads TGTGCCAGCAGTTTAGCGGCCGGCCAGCCCCAGCATTTT. It yields the protein CASSLAAGQPQHF. The chain carries TRBV12-3 or TRBV12-4 and TRBJ1-5; D unresolved. The CDR3 covers 13 residues. V dropped 0 bases and J dropped 7 bases, with 7 bases sitting between them.

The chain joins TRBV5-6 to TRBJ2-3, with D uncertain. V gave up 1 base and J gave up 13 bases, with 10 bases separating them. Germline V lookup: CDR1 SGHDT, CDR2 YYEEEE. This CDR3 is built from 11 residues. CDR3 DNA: TGTGCCAGCAGCTTGATAGGACGGGAGTATTTT. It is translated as CASSLIGREYF.

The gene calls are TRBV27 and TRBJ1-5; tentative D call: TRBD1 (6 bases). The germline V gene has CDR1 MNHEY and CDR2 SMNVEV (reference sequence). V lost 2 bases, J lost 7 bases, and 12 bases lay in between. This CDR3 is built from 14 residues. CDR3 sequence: CASSLTGGRQPQHF. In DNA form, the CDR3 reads TGTGCCAGCAGTTTAACCGGGGGCCGGCAGCCCCAGCATTTT.

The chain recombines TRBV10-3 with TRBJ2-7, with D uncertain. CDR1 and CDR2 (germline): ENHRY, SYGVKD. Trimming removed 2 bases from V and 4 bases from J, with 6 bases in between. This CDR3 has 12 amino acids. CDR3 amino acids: CAISEKVYEQYF. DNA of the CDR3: TGTGCCATCAGTGAGAAGGTTTACGAGCAGTACTTC.

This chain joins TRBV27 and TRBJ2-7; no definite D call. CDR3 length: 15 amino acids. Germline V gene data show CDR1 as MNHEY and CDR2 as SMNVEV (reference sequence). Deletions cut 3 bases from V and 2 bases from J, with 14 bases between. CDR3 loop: CASSFYGETTYEQYF. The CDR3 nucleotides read TGTGCCAGCAGTTTTTATGGGGAAACAACCTACGAGCAGTACTTC.

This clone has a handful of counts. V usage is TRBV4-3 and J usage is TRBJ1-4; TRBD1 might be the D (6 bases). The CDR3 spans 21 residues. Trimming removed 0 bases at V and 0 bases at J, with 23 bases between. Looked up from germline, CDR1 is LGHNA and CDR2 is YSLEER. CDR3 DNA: TGCGCCAGCAGCCAAGATCAGTGGACAGACCTCCTCGGGGCAACTAATGAAAAACTGTTTTTT. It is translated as CASSQDQWTDLLGATNEKLFF.